One and the same sample provided the 3 T cell receptor beta chains below, sequenced in a study of blood T cell repertoires in COVID-19. The protocol was immunoSEQ multiplex PCR, while the TCRdb copy is restricted to in-frame clones and leaves out a portion. The sample yields roughly 150,000 clones, 75% to 90% seen once. The sequencing sample was made of peripheral blood. The receptors originated from a woman between 65 and 79 years old with acute or convalescent COVID-19.

This clone turned up a few times. This rearrangement joins TRBV12-3 or TRBV12-4 to TRBJ1-2, with D uncertain. The CDR3 consists of 12 residues. Trimming stripped 3 bases from V and 8 bases from J, with 10 bases between. The CDR3 reads CASSFSGGGYTF. CDR3 in DNA: TGTGCCAGCAGTTTTAGCGGCGGCGGCTACACCTTC.

The chain recombines TRBV23-1 with TRBJ1-4; D unresolved. TRBV23-1 is flagged as an ORF with uncertain function. This CDR3 region has 17 residues. The ends were cut back, 0 bases at V and 0 bases at J, with 11 bases in the middle. Here the CDR3 reads CASSQSSEGSTNEKLFF. CDR3 in DNA: TGCGCCAGCAGTCAATCGTCCGAGGGCTCAACTAATGAAAAACTGTTTTTT.

This clone occurred once. This rearrangement joins TRBV6-6 to TRBJ1-6; D is possibly TRBD1 (6 bases). With 5 bases removed from V and 6 bases from J, the gap between germline ends came to 17 bases. The germline V gene has CDR1 MNHNY and CDR2 SVGAGI (reference sequence). The CDR3 spans 16 residues. The CDR3: CASSASTGRGNSPLHF. DNA for the CDR3: TGTGCCAGCAGTGCCAGTACAGGCAGGGGTAATTCACCCCTCCACTTT.